These 25 T cell receptor beta chains share one sample of origin, sequenced in a study of T cell repertoires in cytomegalovirus infection. TCRdb reprocessed the reads with MiXCR, giving one entry per CDR3 protein. The sample contains 310,000 or so distinct CDR3 sequences, under 30% of which appear only once. Sequenced: PBMCs. These receptors were collected from a human donor in good health (CMV status not recorded). Some clones in this sample may be carry-over from other donors' samples.

The V and J genes are TRBV28 and TRBJ1-1; tentatively, D is TRBD1 (5 bases). CDR1 and CDR2 from the germline V gene are MDHEN and SYDVKM. The CDR3 covers 13 residues. Trimming took 8 bases from V and 11 from J, leaving 21 bases between them. The CDR3 here is CASAGRRWSSAFF. CDR3 DNA: TGTGCCAGCGCGGGGCGGCGTTGGTCTAGTGCTTTCTTT.

The V gene is TRBV6-6, the J gene TRBJ2-1; tentative D call: TRBD1 (7 bases). The CDR3 totals 15 residues. The V and J ends lost 5 bases and 9 bases respectively, with 20 bases between them. Germline V CDR1 and CDR2: MNHNY, SVGAGI (reference sequence). CDR3 in amino acids: CASSPASGGLGEQFF. The CDR3 DNA follows: TGTGCCAGCAGTCCCGCCTCAGGGGGGTTGGGTGAGCAGTTCTTC.

Only a few counts were recorded for this clonotype. This chain joins TRBV6-1 and TRBJ1-1; D is ambiguous. Germline values: CDR1 MNHNS, CDR2 SASEGT. Trimming took 6 bases from V and 6 from J, leaving 8 bases between them. This CDR3 is built from 11 residues. The CDR3 DNA follows: TGTGCCAGCAGAAGAGAGGCTGAAGCTTTCTTT. Its protein product is CASRREAEAFF.

A few counts support this clonotype. The chain has TRBV6-4 and TRBJ1-5; D is undetermined. Trimming cost V 3 bases and J 0 bases, with 6 bases left between them. CDR3 length: 14 residues. CDR1 and CDR2 (germline): MRHNA, SNTAGT. The CDR3 loop is CASSEGNSNQPQHF. Here the CDR3 DNA reads TGTGCCAGCAGTGAAGGGAATAGCAATCAGCCCCAGCATTTT.

The chain employs TRBV28 and TRBJ2-7; D not resolved. CDR3 length equals 15 residues. V was cut by 2 bases and J by 0 bases, with 11 bases left in between. Germline V gene sequence: CDR1 MDHEN, CDR2 SYDVKM. In DNA form, the CDR3 reads TGTGCCAGCAGTTTACGGCGGTCGAGCTCCTACGAGCAGTACTTC. Protein: CASSLRRSSSYEQYF.

This chain joins TRBV7-9 and TRBJ2-7; 7 positions agree with TRBD2. The length of the CDR3 is 15 residues. CDR1 and CDR2 from the germline V gene are SEHNR and FQNEAQ (reference sequence). The junction had 8 bases not matched to a gene; V was cut back by 5 bases and J by 1 base. CDR3 region: CASSARDYRSYEQYF. DNA of the CDR3: TGTGCCAGCAGCGCCCGGGACTATCGTTCCTACGAGCAGTACTTC.

The chain recombines TRBV7-9 with TRBJ2-1, with a tentative D call TRBD1 (6 bases). The CDR3 contains 13 residues. Trimming left V 8 bases short and J 0 bases short, with 8 bases between. Germline V CDR1 and CDR2: SEHNR, FQNEAQ (reference sequence). This CDR3 reads CASDRNSYNEQFF. In DNA, the CDR3 is TGTGCCAGCGACAGGAACTCCTACAATGAGCAGTTCTTC.

The chain carries TRBV28 and TRBJ2-1; D gene uncertain. The CDR3 covers 12 residues. CDR1 and CDR2 (germline): MDHEN, SYDVKM. Trimming shortened V by 6 bases and J by 2 bases, and 5 bases separated the two germline ends. CDR3 coding DNA: TGTGCCAGCAGAGGGACCTACAATGAGCAGTTCTTC. Its translation: CASRGTYNEQFF.

The chain uses TRBV29-1 and TRBJ2-3; the match to TRBD2 covers 7 bases. Looked up from germline, CDR1 is SQVTM and CDR2 is ANQGSEA. Trimming cost V 7 bases and J 2 bases; bases outside gene matches: 3. This CDR3 is 12 amino acids long. DNA for the CDR3: TGCAGCGGAACTAGCGCCACAGATACGCAGTATTTT. Encoded protein: CSGTSATDTQYF.

This clonotype was observed a few times. The chain recombines TRBV27 with TRBJ1-1; D remains ambiguous. The germline V gene encodes CDR1 MNHEY and CDR2 SMNVEV (reference sequence). The CDR3 is 16 amino acids. V gave up 5 bases and J gave up 1 base, with 17 bases separating them. The CDR3 nucleotides are TGTGCCAGCAGTGCCCAAAGGCCTCTAGGGAACACTGAAGCTTTCTTT. Translation: CASSAQRPLGNTEAFF.

This clonotype is a singleton in its sample. The chain uses TRBV6-2 or TRBV6-3 and TRBJ2-6; no definite D call. This CDR3 has 15 residues. Trimming left V 4 bases short and J 2 bases short, with 9 bases between. CDR1 and CDR2 from the germline V gene are MNHEY and SVGEGT. The CDR3 sequence is CASSLRSPGANVLTF. The CDR3 DNA follows: TGTGCCAGCAGTTTGCGATCACCTGGGGCCAACGTCCTGACTTTC.

The CDR3 DNA reads as TGTGCCAGCTCTCAGGCTAGCGGGAGCACAGATACGCAGTATTTT. Protein product: CASSQASGSTDTQYF. This sequence joins TRBV18 and TRBJ2-3; TRBD2 aligns across 8 bases. Per germline, CDR1 KGHSH and CDR2 LQKENI. The V and J ends lost 6 bases and 0 bases, in that order; junction bases with no gene match: 5. The CDR3 runs to 15 residues.

The J gene is TRBJ1-1, the V gene TRBV20-1; D is ambiguous. The CDR3 has 12 amino acids. Per the germline V gene, CDR1 is DFQATT and CDR2 is SNEGSKA (reference sequence). V lost 4 bases and J 10 bases, leaving 16 bases between the germline ends. The CDR3 DNA sequence: TGCAGTGCTAAGATTCTTCGTTGGCGAGCTTTCTTT. Translated, it gives CSAKILRWRAFF.

This clonotype turned up a few times. The genes are TRBV20-1 and TRBJ2-3, with D tentatively TRBD2 (5 bases). Germline values: CDR1 DFQATT, CDR2 SNEGSKA (reference sequence). Trimming shortened V by 6 bases and J by 3 bases, and 13 bases separated the two germline ends. The CDR3 is made up of 13 amino acids. The CDR3: CSASLSGTDTQYF. The CDR3 bases are TGCAGTGCCTCCCTTTCGGGGACAGATACGCAGTATTTT.

This clonotype was detected ten times or more. The chain couples TRBV12-3 or TRBV12-4 to TRBJ1-4; D is unclear. The V gene lost 6 bases and the J gene lost 3 bases, with 14 bases spanning the gap. This CDR3 spans 15 amino acids. Written as DNA, the CDR3 is TGTGCCAGCAGCCCCCCGAGCTGGGCTAATGAAAAACTGTTTTTT. Translating gives CASSPPSWANEKLFF.

This chain joins TRBV7-2 and TRBJ2-3; 12 bases map to TRBD2. Trimming at V came to 5 bases and at J to 5 bases, leaving 8 bases not matched to a gene. Germline V gene data show CDR1 as SGHTA and CDR2 as FQGNSA. The CDR3 spans 16 residues. CDR3: CASSPRLAGAGDTQYF. In DNA, the CDR3 is TGTGCCAGCAGCCCCCGACTAGCGGGAGCGGGAGATACGCAGTATTTT.

The chain employs TRBV13 and TRBJ2-1, with D maybe TRBD2 (6 bases). The germline gives CDR1 PRHDT, CDR2 FYEKMQ (reference sequence). This CDR3 region has 14 residues. V was trimmed by 4 bases and J by 5 bases, leaving 12 bases between them. CDR3 bases: TGTGCCAGCAGCTCACCCTGGGGGGACAATGAGCAGTTCTTC. It is translated as CASSSPWGDNEQFF.

This rearrangement joins TRBV12-3 or TRBV12-4 to TRBJ2-3; TRBD1 agrees at 9 bases. The junction had 5 bases not matched to a gene; V was cut back by 4 bases and J by 3 bases. The CDR3 totals 15 residues. This CDR3 is CASSSGQGVTDTQYF. CDR3 DNA sequence: TGTGCCAGCAGTTCGGGACAGGGAGTAACAGATACGCAGTATTTT.

In its sample, this clonotype was seen a few times. This chain joins TRBV2 and TRBJ2-1; 8 bases are a match to TRBD2. The junction had 3 bases not matched to a gene; V was cut back by 3 bases and J by 2 bases. Germline CDR1 and CDR2: SNHLY and FYNNEI. The length of the CDR3 is 15 residues. CDR3 DNA sequence: TGTGCCAGCAGTGATCCGGGGGGGGCCTACAATGAGCAGTTCTTC. This encodes CASSDPGGAYNEQFF.

This clonotype appeared a few times. This sequence joins TRBV6-2 or TRBV6-3 and TRBJ2-2, with D unresolved. Germline lookup yields CDR1 MNHEY and CDR2 SVGEGT. Trimming stripped 0 bases from V and 1 base from J, with 6 bases between. The CDR3 loop spans 15 amino acids. The CDR3 DNA is TGTGCCAGCAGTTACTCCCTAATGAACACCGGGGAGCTGTTTTTT. This gives the protein CASSYSLMNTGELFF.

The genes are TRBV7-9 and TRBJ2-7, with 9 nucleotides matching TRBD2. Germline values: CDR1 SEHNR, CDR2 FQNEAQ (reference sequence). V shed 8 bases, J shed 3 bases, and the junction held 17 bases outside the gene matches. CDR3 length: 17 residues. The CDR3 sequence is CASGPAFLAGIRYEQYF. Written as DNA, the CDR3 is TGTGCCAGCGGGCCCGCGTTCCTAGCGGGGATCCGCTACGAGCAGTACTTC.

The rearrangement uses TRBV28 and TRBJ2-2; the D gene could be TRBD1 or TRBD2 (6 bases each). V gave up 1 base and J gave up 6 bases, with 9 bases separating them. The germline V gene has CDR1 MDHEN and CDR2 SYDVKM. The CDR3 has 14 amino acids. The CDR3 loop reads CASSLYGGAGELFF. The CDR3 DNA reads as TGTGCCAGCAGTTTATACGGGGGCGCCGGGGAGCTGTTTTTT.

The chain joins TRBV9 to TRBJ2-2; the match to TRBD2 covers 10 bases. The V gene end was trimmed by 4 bases and the J gene end by 4 bases; junction bases not matched to a gene: 7. The V gene's germline CDR1 is SGDLS and CDR2 YYNGEE. The CDR3 covers 16 residues. The CDR3 region has the DNA TGTGCCAGCAGCTTTGGACTAGCGGTTTTCACCGGGGAGCTGTTTTTT. Amino acid sequence: CASSFGLAVFTGELFF.

This clonotype was recorded once. V and J are TRBV11-2 and TRBJ2-3; TRBD2 is a possible D gene (5 bases). The CDR3 loop spans 18 amino acids. Germline V gene sequence: CDR1 SGHAT, CDR2 FQNNGV. V was shortened by 5 bases and J by 5 bases, with 26 bases between the two germline ends. The CDR3 loop reads CASSPSRFLVAPVDTQYF. The CDR3 DNA sequence: TGTGCCAGCAGCCCTAGCAGATTCTTGGTCGCACCAGTAGATACGCAGTATTTT.

J is TRBJ2-2 and V is TRBV7-8; D is perhaps TRBD1 (7 bases). This CDR3 contains 19 residues. V was trimmed by 5 bases and J by 2 bases, leaving 24 bases between them. The germline V gene encodes CDR1 SGHVS and CDR2 FQNEAQ. Here the CDR3 DNA reads TGTGCCAGCAGCGAATACCAACAGGGGAGGTCCTCCAACACCGGGGAGCTGTTTTTT. Its protein product is CASSEYQQGRSSNTGELFF.